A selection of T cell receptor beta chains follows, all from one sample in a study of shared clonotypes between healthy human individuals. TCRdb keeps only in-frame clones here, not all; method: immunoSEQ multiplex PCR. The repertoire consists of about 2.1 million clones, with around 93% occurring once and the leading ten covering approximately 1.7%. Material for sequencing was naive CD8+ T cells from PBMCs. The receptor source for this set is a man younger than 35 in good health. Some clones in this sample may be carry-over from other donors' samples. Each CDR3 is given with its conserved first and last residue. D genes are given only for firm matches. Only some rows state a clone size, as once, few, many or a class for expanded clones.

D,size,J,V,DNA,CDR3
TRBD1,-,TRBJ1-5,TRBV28,TGTGCCAGCAGCCCAACAGGGGCAGGTCAGCCCCAGCATTTT,CASSPTGAGQPQHF
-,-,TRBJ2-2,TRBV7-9,TGTGCCAGCAGCCCCGGCCCCGGGGAGCTGTTTTTT,CASSPGPGELFF
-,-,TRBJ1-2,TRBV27,TGTGCCAGCAGTTCCTCACCCCGCTATGGCTACACCTTC,CASSSSPRYGYTF
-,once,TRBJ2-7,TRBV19,TGTGCCAGTAAGGACATAGCCAGCTCCTACGAGCAGTACTTC,CASKDIASSYEQYF
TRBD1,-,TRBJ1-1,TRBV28,TGTGCCAGCAGTTTCCCTACAGGGGGAAGCACTGAAGCTTTCTTT,CASSFPTGGSTEAFF
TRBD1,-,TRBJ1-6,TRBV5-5,TGTGCCAGCAGGTCTGGGGACAGTCTAAATTCACCCCTCCACTTT,CASRSGDSLNSPLHF
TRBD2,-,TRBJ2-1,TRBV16,TGTGCCAGCAGCCGGCCGGGACTAGCGGAGTACAGGGAGCAGTTCTTC,CASSRPGLAEYREQFF
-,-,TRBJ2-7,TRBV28,TGTGCCAGCAGTTTACTTCTAGACTACGAGCAGTACTTC,CASSLLLDYEQYF
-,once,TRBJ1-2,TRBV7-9,TGTGCCAGCAGCCGAAGTACAACAGATCTTGGCTACACCTTC,CASSRSTTDLGYTF
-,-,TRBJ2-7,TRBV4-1,TGCGCCAGCAGCCAAGGGGGATTGGACCCCTACGAGCAGTACTTC,CASSQGGLDPYEQYF
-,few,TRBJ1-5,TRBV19,TGTGCCAGTAGTATGGCAGTCAGCAATCAGCCCCAGCATTTT,CASSMAVSNQPQHF
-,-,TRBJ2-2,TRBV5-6,TGTGCCAGCAGCCGGGGGACAGAAACGGGCACCGGGGAGCTGTTTTTT,CASSRGTETGTGELFF
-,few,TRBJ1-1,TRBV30,TGTGCCTGGAGTGGAACGACAGGACTAAGACGTGAAGCTTTCTTT,CAWSGTTGLRREAFF
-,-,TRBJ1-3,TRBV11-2,TGTGCCAGCAGCTTAGGCCGGAGCTCTGGAAACACCATATATTTT,CASSLGRSSGNTIYF
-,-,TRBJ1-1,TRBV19,TGTGCCAGTAGGTCAGGTCTGACTGAAGCTTTCTTT,CASRSGLTEAFF
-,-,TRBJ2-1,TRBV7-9,TGTGCCAGCAGCCCACGACAGAGCTCCTACAATGAGCAGTTCTTC,CASSPRQSSYNEQFF
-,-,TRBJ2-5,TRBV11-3,TGTGCCAGCAGCTTAGCTGGGGGGGAGACCCAGTACTTC,CASSLAGGETQYF
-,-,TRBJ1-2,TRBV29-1,TGCAGCGCAACTCCGGGTGAGGTCAACTATGGCTACACCTTC,CSATPGEVNYGYTF
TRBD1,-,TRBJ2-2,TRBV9,TGTGCCAGCAGCTCCCGACAGGGTGCGAACACCGGGGAGCTGTTTTTT,CASSSRQGANTGELFF
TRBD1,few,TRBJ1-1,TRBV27,TGTGCCAGCAGACCTACAGGGGACACTGAAGCTTTCTTT,CASRPTGDTEAFF
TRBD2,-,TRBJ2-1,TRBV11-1,TGTGCCAGCAGCTCGAGGACTAGCGGGAACTATGTTGAGCAGTTCTTC,CASSSRTSGNYVEQFF
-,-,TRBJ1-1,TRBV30,TGTGCCTGGAGTTCCCAAAGATTGAACACTGAAGCTTTCTTT,CAWSSQRLNTEAFF
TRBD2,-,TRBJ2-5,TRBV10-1,TGCGCCAGCAGCACCGGGACTAGCCTATTGGAGACCCAGTACTTC,CASSTGTSLLETQYF
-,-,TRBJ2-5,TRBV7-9,TGTGCCAGCAGCGCTCCCGGGACTTTGGGGACCCAGTACTTC,CASSAPGTLGTQYF
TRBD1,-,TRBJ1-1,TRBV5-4,TGTGCCAGCAGCTTTACAGGGGGGATGACTGAAGCTTTCTTT,CASSFTGGMTEAFF
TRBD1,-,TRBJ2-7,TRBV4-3,TGCGCCAGCAGCCAAGATCGGACAGGCTACGAGCAGTACTTC,CASSQDRTGYEQYF
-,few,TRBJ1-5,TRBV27,TGTGCCAGCAGTTGGTCGGCGGGCAATCAGCCCCAGCATTTT,CASSWSAGNQPQHF
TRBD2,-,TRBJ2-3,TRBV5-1,TGCGCCAGCAGACGTGGACTAGCGGGAGTGATGACAGATACGCAGTATTTT,CASRRGLAGVMTDTQYF
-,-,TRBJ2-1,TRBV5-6,TGTGCCAGCAGCTTGGCCCTGCTCGGCTCCTACAATGAGCAGTTCTTC,CASSLALLGSYNEQFF
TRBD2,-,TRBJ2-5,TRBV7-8,TGTGCCAGCAGCTGGGGACCGGGACTAGAGGGAGAGACCCAGTACTTC,CASSWGPGLEGETQYF
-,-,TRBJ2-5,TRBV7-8,TGTGCCAGCAGCCCCAACGGGGGGACAGGAGAGACCCAGTACTTC,CASSPNGGTGETQYF
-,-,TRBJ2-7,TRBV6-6,TGTGCCAGCAGTCTACCGACAGGATACGAGCAGTACTTC,CASSLPTGYEQYF